The T cell receptor beta chain described here comes from a study of shared clonotypes between healthy human individuals. Donors had no recently reported acute infections or vaccinations and were HIV-negative. This CDR3 comprises 15 residues. Trimming cost V 1 base and J 2 bases; bases outside gene matches: 2. Germline V gene lookup returns CDR1 MGHRA and CDR2 YSYEKL. The assay used deep level. How the authors handled the data: Filtering of immunoSEQ junctional sequences could not match full-length read filtering. Generated by immunoSEQ multiplex PCR, the TCRdb table keeps only in-frame clones and is missing some. V, J and clone size are those of that table, while D and trimming were read from the DNA. The table records 100,000 or so clones, roughly 45% of them present only once.

The rearrangement uses TRBV4-1 and TRBJ2-1; the match to TRBD2 covers 7 bases. The sequence came from a woman in her thirties or forties in good health. Some clones in this sample may be carry-over from other donors' samples. Sequencing was done on a sample of PBMCs. As DNA, the CDR3 is TGCGCCAGCAGCCAAGTCGGGGGGACCTACAATGAGCAGTTCTTC. This translates into CASSQVGGTYNEQFF.